These T cell receptor beta chains were read from a single sample in a study of cytomegalovirus exposure and HLA in healthy donors. Sequenced by immunoSEQ multiplex PCR; TCRdb stores in-frame clones only, minus some. The sample yields a few hundred thousand clones, around 90% seen once. Sequenced input: PBMCs. The receptor set was obtained from a girl aged 2-10 years in good health and CMV-seronegative. The CDR3 runs from the conserved cysteine through the conserved F or W. D genes are given only for firm matches. For some rows the clone size is stated as once, few or many, or as a class when expanded; others skip it.

V,J,D,size,CDR3,DNA
TRBV29-1,TRBJ1-3,NA,NA,CSVEWPTSGNTIYF,TGCAGCGTTGAATGGCCCACCTCTGGAAACACCATATATTTT
TRBV2,TRBJ1-4,NA,NA,CASSEDRGTTNEKLFF,TGTGCCAGCAGTGAGGATCGGGGGACAACTAATGAAAAACTGTTTTTT
TRBV7-2,TRBJ1-1,TRBD1,NA,CASSLGGTALNTEAFF,TGTGCCAGCAGCTTAGGGGGGACAGCCTTAAACACTGAAGCTTTCTTT
TRBV13,TRBJ2-5,NA,NA,CASSLRDTQETQYF,TGTGCCAGCAGCCTCCGGGACACTCAAGAGACCCAGTACTTC
TRBV5-6,TRBJ2-3,NA,NA,CASSLEQTDTQYF,TGTGCCAGCAGCTTGGAGCAAACAGATACGCAGTATTTT
TRBV12-5,TRBJ2-7,TRBD2,NA,CASGLVLLAGAAEQYF,TGTGCTAGTGGTTTGGTACTGCTAGCGGGAGCGGCCGAGCAGTACTTC
TRBV30,TRBJ2-5,TRBD2,NA,CAWSIASGPPETQYF,TGTGCCTGGAGTATCGCTAGCGGTCCACCAGAGACCCAGTACTTC
TRBV5-1,TRBJ2-3,TRBD2,NA,CASSLELSGGATDTQYF,TGCGCCAGCAGCTTGGAGCTTAGCGGGGGGGCCACAGATACGCAGTATTTT
TRBV5-1,TRBJ2-5,TRBD2,NA,CASSLGLAGIQETQYF,TGCGCCAGCAGCTTGGGACTAGCGGGGATTCAAGAGACCCAATACTTC
TRBV7-3,TRBJ1-1,NA,NA,CASSLDLNTEAFF,TGTGCCAGCAGCCTGGACTTGAACACTGAAGCTTTCTTT
TRBV27,TRBJ1-2,TRBD1,once,CASREDRVDGYTF,TGTGCCAGCAGAGAGGACAGGGTGGATGGCTACACCTTC
TRBV19,TRBJ2-6,NA,NA,CASRSSPGANVLTF,TGTGCCAGTAGAAGCTCCCCTGGGGCCAACGTCCTGACTTTC
TRBV5-4,TRBJ1-3,TRBD1,NA,CASSPDRAFGNTIYF,TGTGCCAGCAGCCCGGACAGGGCCTTCGGAAACACCATATATTTT
TRBV7-8,TRBJ1-5,TRBD1,NA,CASSLIRQGPNQPQHF,TGTGCCAGCAGCTTAATCCGACAGGGACCCAATCAGCCCCAGCATTTT
TRBV2,TRBJ2-4,TRBD2,NA,CASPGLAGSDKNIQYF,TGTGCCAGCCCGGGACTAGCGGGATCCGACAAAAACATTCAGTACTTC
TRBV10-3,TRBJ1-2,NA,NA,CAISESGDYGYTF,TGTGCCATCAGTGAGTCCGGGGACTATGGCTACACCTTC
TRBV13,TRBJ2-1,NA,NA,CASSVSQGFYYNEQFF,TGTGCCAGCAGCGTCAGTCAGGGCTTTTACTACAATGAGCAGTTCTTC
TRBV9,TRBJ1-5,TRBD1,NA,CASSVGTGIGQPQHF,TGTGCCAGCAGCGTCGGGACAGGGATCGGGCAGCCCCAGCATTTT
TRBV7-9,TRBJ2-3,TRBD2,NA,CASSLGGLAGDF,TGTGCCAGCAGCTTAGGAGGACTAGCAGGGGATTTT
TRBV11-2,TRBJ1-5,NA,NA,CASSLQTAQPQHF,TGTGCCAGCAGCTTACAGACAGCTCAGCCCCAGCATTTT
TRBV7-9,TRBJ1-1,NA,NA,CSSSVDILNTEAFF,TGTTCCAGCAGCGTGGACATATTGAACACTGAAGCTTTCTTT
TRBV9,TRBJ2-3,TRBD2,few,CASSSSGSPTDTQYF,TGTGCCAGCAGCAGTAGCGGGAGCCCAACAGATACGCAGTATTTT
TRBV29-1,TRBJ2-7,NA,few,CSVESPGSDYEQYF,TGCAGCGTTGAATCCCCAGGATCAGACTACGAGCAGTACTTC
TRBV7-7,TRBJ2-3,TRBD2,NA,CASSFGTNSDTQYF,TGTGCTAGCAGCTTTGGGACTAACTCCGATACGCAGTATTTT
TRBV5-1,TRBJ2-7,TRBD2,NA,CASRSSAGAYEQYF,TGCGCCAGCAGATCCTCCGCGGGGGCCTACGAGCAGTACTTC
TRBV9,TRBJ1-4,NA,NA,CASSPEGATNEKLFF,TGTGCCAGCAGCCCAGAGGGAGCAACTAATGAAAAACTGTTTTTT
TRBV23-1,TRBJ2-4,NA,once,CASSLYSKENIQYF,TGCGCCAGCAGTCTCTATTCGAAAGAAAACATTCAGTACTTC
TRBV5-1,TRBJ2-7,NA,NA,CASSSNYEQYF,TGCGCCAGCAGCTCCAACTACGAGCAGTACTTC
TRBV6-5,TRBJ1-2,TRBD1,NA,CASSSRPGQGSYGYTF,TGTGCCAGCAGTTCCCGCCCGGGACAGGGGAGCTATGGCTACACCTTC
TRBV30,TRBJ2-2,NA,NA,CAWSVSPGLTGELFF,TGTGCCTGGAGTGTATCGCCAGGACTAACCGGGGAGCTGTTTTTT